This T cell receptor beta chain was captured in a study of OX40 agonist ivuxolimab in advanced cancers. TCRdb keeps only in-frame clones here, not all; method: immunoSEQ multiplex PCR. The sample contains 23,000 or so clones, 88% of which appear only once. V gave up 6 bases and J gave up 4 bases; unmatched junction bases: 8. This CDR3 spans 15 amino acids. Germline V gene data show CDR1 as SNHLY and CDR2 as FYNNEI. The genes are TRBV2 and TRBJ2-1; 8 bases line up with TRBD2. The sequence was collected from an adult with an advanced solid tumor such as melanoma, head and neck, liver or kidney cancer. The sample in question was CD4+ or CD8+ T cells sorted from blood, obtained in a trial of the OX40 agonist ivuxolimab. This chain's CDR3 is CASSAPGLGYNEQFF. The CDR3 DNA reads as TGTGCCAGCAGCGCCCCGGGACTAGGGTACAATGAGCAGTTCTTC.